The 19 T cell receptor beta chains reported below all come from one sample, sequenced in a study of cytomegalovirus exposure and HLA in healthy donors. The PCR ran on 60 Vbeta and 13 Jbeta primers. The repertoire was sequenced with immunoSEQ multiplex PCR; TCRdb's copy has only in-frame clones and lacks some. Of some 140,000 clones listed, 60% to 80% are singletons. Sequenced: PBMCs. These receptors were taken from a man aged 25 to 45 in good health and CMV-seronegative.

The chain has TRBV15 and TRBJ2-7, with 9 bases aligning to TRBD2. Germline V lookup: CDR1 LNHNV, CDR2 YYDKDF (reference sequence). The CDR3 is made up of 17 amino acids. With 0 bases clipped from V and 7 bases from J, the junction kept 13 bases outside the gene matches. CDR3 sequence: CATSRDGRREGLWEQYF. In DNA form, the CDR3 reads TGTGCCACCAGCAGAGATGGACGGCGGGAGGGCCTTTGGGAGCAGTACTTC.

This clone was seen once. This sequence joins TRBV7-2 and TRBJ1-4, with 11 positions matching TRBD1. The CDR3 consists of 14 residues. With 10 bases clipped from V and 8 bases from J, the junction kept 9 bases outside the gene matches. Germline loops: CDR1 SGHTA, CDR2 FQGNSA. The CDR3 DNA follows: TGTGCCATAACAGCGGGGACAGGGGGAGAAAAACTGTTTTTT. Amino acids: CAITAGTGGEKLFF.

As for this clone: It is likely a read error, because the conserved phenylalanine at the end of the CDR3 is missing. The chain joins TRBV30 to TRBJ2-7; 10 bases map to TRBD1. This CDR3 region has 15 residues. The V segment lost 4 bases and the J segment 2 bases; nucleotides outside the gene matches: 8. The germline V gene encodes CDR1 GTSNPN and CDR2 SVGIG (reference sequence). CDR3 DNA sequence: TGTGCCTGGAATGGAAGGGACAGGGGAACCTACGAGCAGTACCTC. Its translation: CAWNGRDRGTYEQYL.

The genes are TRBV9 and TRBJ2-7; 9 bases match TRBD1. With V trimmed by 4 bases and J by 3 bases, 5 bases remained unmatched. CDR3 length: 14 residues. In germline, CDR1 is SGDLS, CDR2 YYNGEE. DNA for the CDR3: TGTGCCAGCAGCCCTCGACAGGGGGGCTACGAGCAGTACTTC. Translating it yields CASSPRQGGYEQYF.

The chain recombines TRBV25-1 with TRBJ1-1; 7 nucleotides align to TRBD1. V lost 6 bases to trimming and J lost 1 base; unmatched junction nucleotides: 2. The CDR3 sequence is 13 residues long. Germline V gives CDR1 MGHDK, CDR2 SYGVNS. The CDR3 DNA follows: TGTGCCAGCAGAAGGACAGGGAACACTGAAGCTTTCTTT. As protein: CASRRTGNTEAFF.

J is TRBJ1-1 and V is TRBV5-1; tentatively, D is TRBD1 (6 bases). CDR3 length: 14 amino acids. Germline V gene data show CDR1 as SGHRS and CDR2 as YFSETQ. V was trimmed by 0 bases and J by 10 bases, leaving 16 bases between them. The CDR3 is CASSLAGQGFGAFF. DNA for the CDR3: TGCGCCAGCAGCTTGGCCGGGCAGGGGTTCGGAGCTTTCTTT. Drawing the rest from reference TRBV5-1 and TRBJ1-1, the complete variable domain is KAGVTQTPRYLIKTRGQQVTLSCSPISGHRSVSWYQQTPGQGLQFLFEYFSETQRNKGNFPGRFSGRQFSNSRSEMNVSTLELGDSALYLCASSLAGQGFGAFFGQGTRLTVV.

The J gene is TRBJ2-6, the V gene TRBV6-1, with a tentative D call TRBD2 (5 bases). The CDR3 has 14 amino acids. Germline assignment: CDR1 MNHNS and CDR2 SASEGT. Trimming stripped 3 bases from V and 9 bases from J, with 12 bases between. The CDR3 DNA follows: TGTGCCAGCAGTGAGTGGAGGCAGCTCAACGTCCTGACTTTC. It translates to CASSEWRQLNVLTF.

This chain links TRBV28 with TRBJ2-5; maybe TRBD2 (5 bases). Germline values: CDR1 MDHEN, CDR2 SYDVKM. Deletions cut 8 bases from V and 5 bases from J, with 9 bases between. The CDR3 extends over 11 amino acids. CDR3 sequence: CASRTSETQYF. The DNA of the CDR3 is TGTGCCAGCCGGACTTCGGAGACCCAGTACTTC.

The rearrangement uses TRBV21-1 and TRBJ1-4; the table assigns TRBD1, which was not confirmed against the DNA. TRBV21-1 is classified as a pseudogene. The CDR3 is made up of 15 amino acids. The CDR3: CASSKGGHGNEKLFF. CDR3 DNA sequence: TGTGCCAGCAGCAAAGGGGGACATGGTAATGAAAAACTGTTTTTT.

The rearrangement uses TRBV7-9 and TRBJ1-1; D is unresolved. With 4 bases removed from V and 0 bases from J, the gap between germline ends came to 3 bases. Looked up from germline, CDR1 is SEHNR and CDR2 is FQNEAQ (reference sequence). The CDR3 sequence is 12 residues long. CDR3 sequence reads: CASSSMNTEAFF. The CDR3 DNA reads TGTGCCAGCAGCTCTATGAACACTGAAGCTTTCTTT.

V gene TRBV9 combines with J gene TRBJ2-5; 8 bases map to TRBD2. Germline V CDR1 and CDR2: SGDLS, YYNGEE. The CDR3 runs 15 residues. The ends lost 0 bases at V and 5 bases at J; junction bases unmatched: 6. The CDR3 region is CASSVGSGSTETQYF. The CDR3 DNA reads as TGTGCCAGCAGCGTAGGGAGCGGGAGTACCGAGACCCAGTACTTC.

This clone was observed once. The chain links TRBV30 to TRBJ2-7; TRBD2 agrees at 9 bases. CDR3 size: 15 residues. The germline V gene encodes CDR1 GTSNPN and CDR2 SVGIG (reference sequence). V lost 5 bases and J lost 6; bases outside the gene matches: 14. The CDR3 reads CAWVFTGIAGAEQYF. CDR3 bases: TGTGCCTGGGTATTTACAGGGATAGCGGGAGCCGAGCAGTACTTC.

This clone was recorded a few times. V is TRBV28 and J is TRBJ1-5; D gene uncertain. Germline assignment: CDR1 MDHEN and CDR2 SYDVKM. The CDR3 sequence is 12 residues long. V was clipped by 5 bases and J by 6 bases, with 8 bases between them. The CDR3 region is CASSEGLQPQHF. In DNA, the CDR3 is TGTGCCAGCAGTGAGGGTCTTCAGCCCCAGCATTTT. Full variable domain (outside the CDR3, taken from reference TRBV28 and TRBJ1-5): DVKVTQSSRYLVKRTGEKVFLECVQDMDHENMFWYRQDPGLGLRLIYFSYDVKMKEKGDIPEGYSVSREKKERFSLILESASTNQTSMYLCASSEGLQPQHFGDGTRLSIL.

The CDR3 region has the DNA TGTGCCAGCTCACCAAGCGGGGAGACCCAGTACTTC. Translated, it gives CASSPSGETQYF. The chain uses TRBV18 and TRBJ2-5; D is possibly TRBD2 (6 bases). Looked up from germline, CDR1 is KGHSH and CDR2 is LQKENI. The V end lost 2 bases, the J end lost 5 bases, and 6 bases lay between the germline ends. The CDR3 length is 12 residues.

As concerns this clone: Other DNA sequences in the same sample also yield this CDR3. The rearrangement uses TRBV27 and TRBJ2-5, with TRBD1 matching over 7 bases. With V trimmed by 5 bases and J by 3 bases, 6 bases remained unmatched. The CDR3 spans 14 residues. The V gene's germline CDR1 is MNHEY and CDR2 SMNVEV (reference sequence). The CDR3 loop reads CASSTRQGKETQYF. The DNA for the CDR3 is TGTGCCAGCAGTACTCGACAGGGAAAAGAGACCCAGTACTTC.

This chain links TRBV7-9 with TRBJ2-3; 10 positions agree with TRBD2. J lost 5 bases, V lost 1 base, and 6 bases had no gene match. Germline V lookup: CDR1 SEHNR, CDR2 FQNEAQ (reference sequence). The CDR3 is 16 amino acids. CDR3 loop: CASSLGVLAGEDTQYF. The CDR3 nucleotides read TGTGCCAGCAGCTTAGGCGTGCTAGCGGGAGAAGATACGCAGTATTTT.

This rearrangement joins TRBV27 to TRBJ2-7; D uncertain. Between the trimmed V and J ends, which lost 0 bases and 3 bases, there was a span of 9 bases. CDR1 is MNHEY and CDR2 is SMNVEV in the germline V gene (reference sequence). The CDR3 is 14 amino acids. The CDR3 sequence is CASSLSYLFYEQYF. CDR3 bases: TGTGCCAGCAGTTTATCGTATCTTTTCTACGAGCAGTACTTC.

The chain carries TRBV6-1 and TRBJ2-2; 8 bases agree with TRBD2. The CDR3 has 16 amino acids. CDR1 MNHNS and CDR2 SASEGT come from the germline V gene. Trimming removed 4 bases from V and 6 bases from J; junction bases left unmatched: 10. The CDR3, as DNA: TGTGCCAGCAGTGCACCGGGACTAGAGACCGCCGGGGAGCTGTTTTTT. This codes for CASSAPGLETAGELFF.

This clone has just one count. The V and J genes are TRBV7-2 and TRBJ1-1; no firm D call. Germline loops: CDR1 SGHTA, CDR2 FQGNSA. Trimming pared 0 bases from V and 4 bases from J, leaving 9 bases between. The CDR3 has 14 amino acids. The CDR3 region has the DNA TGTGCCAGCAGCTTAGCGAGCGCTATCACTGAAGCTTTCTTT. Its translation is CASSLASAITEAFF.